Listed below are T cell receptor beta chains from one sample, sequenced in a study of T cell responses to AZD1222 COVID-19 vaccine. Assay used: immunoSEQ multiplex PCR; TCRdb lists only in-frame clones, some missing. This table holds about 130,000 clones, over 85% found once. The material was peripheral blood, obtained 28 days after the second AZD1222 dose. These receptors originate from an adult who received the AZD1222 COVID-19 vaccine. Each CDR3 is given without its conserved first and last residue. Fields, in order: J gene, V gene, CDR3 protein.

TRBJ1-1 TRBV19 ASKRRAGQMNTEAF
TRBJ2-3 TRBV9 ASSVLGRTDTQY
TRBJ1-2 TRBV9 ASSADRGYYGYT
TRBJ1-1 TRBV28 ASRAGQGTEAF
TRBJ1-6 TRBV27 ASSWQNNSPLH
TRBJ1-5 TRBV19 ASSLIALHQPQH
TRBJ2-1 TRBV4-3 ASSQETVGGAYNEQF
TRBJ2-2 TRBV9 ASSVVRGGASVGELF
TRBJ1-1 TRBV11-3 ASMSRENTEAF
TRBJ1-3 TRBV28 ASSLGYGNTIY
TRBJ2-1 TRBV3-1/TRBV3-2 ASSPQGAGAQF
TRBJ2-2 TRBV5-1 ASKGPVGNTGELF
TRBJ1-2 TRBV30 AWNQGRTSVYYGYT
TRBJ1-2 TRBV28 ASSLYDYGYT
TRBJ1-5 TRBV30 AWSVGTASNQPQH
TRBJ1-5 TRBV4-1 ASSPHTDREGQPQH
TRBJ1-5 TRBV28 ASSFQAGGGNQPQH